The source of this T cell receptor beta chain is a study of vaccination and CD4 T cells after COVID-19. The CDR3 is made up of 11 amino acids. Germline CDR1 MRHNA, CDR2 SNTAGT. With 5 bases removed from V and 7 bases from J, the gap between germline ends came to 6 bases. Turning to this clonotype: Its antigen is undetermined.

Oncomine TCR Beta short-read sequencing was applied to DNA from cultured CD4+ T cells. Via MiXCR, TCRdb re-called the PCR reads, giving one row per CDR3 protein. Among some 20,000 distinct CDR3 sequences, approximately 45% were seen once, and the ten largest hold around 2.9%. Sample treatment: approximately 11-day PBMC culture with coronavirus spike peptide pools or control peptides (ViraFEST assay). PCR tests turned positive between March and December 2020, before US Alpha, Beta and Delta variants. The sequence was collected from a human donor who had recovered from COVID-19. Sequencing was performed on CD4+ T cells from blood, cultured in vitro, taken after SARS-CoV-2 vaccination. The chain joins TRBV6-4 to TRBJ2-1; no definite D call. CDR3 sequence (DNA): TGTGCCAGCAGTCGAGGTAATGAGCAGTTCTTC. Translated: CASSRGNEQFF.